This entry lists 32 T cell receptor beta chains sequenced from one sample in a study of beta chain features in type 1 diabetes. Expressed TCRB transcripts were sequenced after all isolated RNA was converted to cDNA. Assay: immunoSEQ multiplex PCR; the TCRdb copy retains only in-frame clones and omits some. The data contain 860,000 or so clones, about a sixth of them singletons. Sequencing input: naive CD4+ T cells from blood. Source of these receptors: a woman aged 18-35 years in good health.

The rearrangement uses TRBV7-2 and TRBJ1-2, with D unresolved. V was pared by 3 bases and J by 4 bases, with 12 bases between. CDR3 length: 14 residues. The germline V gene encodes CDR1 SGHTA and CDR2 FQGNSA. CDR3 amino acids: CASSFGREGYGYTF. The CDR3 region has the DNA TGTGCCAGCAGCTTCGGCCGGGAGGGCTATGGCTACACCTTC.

The chain combines TRBV7-2 with TRBJ2-5; D is ambiguous. The CDR3 contains 14 residues. Trimming cost V 1 base and J 1 base, with 7 bases left between them. Germline assignment: CDR1 SGHTA and CDR2 FQGNSA. CDR3 nucleotides: TGTGCCAGCAGCTTAGGTTTCATCCAAGAGACCCAGTACTTC. The encoded protein is CASSLGFIQETQYF.

The J gene is TRBJ1-2, the V gene TRBV6-6, with D unclear. CDR3 length: 14 residues. The V gene lost 7 bases and the J gene lost 2 bases, with 14 bases spanning the gap. CDR1 and CDR2 (germline): MNHNY, SVGAGI (reference sequence). DNA of the CDR3: TGTGCCAGCATCCCTACTGCGGGGAACTATGGCTACACCTTC. It is translated as CASIPTAGNYGYTF.

A note on this clone: Different DNA sequences within this sample yield the same CDR3. This chain connects TRBV6-5 to TRBJ1-1, with D tentatively TRBD1 (5 bases). Germline loops: CDR1 MNHEY, CDR2 SVGAGI. CDR3 length: 13 amino acids. Trimming cost V 5 bases and J 2 bases, with 9 bases left between them. CDR3 nucleotide sequence: TGTGCCAGCAGTCTGACAGAAAACACTGAAGCTTTCTTT. Its protein product is CASSLTENTEAFF.

In this sample, this clone turned up a few times. J is TRBJ2-1 and V is TRBV28; weak D call: TRBD2 (6 bases). The CDR3 has 16 residues. Between the trimmed V and J ends, which lost 3 bases and 2 bases, there was a span of 14 bases. CDR1 is MDHEN, CDR2 SYDVKM, per germline. The CDR3 region has the DNA TGTGCCAGCAGTTTTGCGGGGAGGCCCACCTACAATGAGCAGTTCTTC. This translates into CASSFAGRPTYNEQFF.

The chain is built from TRBV5-6 and TRBJ2-7, with 8 bases aligning to TRBD2. CDR3 length equals 14 residues. Germline trimming cut 3 bases from V and 2 bases from J; bases unmatched to any gene: 4. Germline V lookup: CDR1 SGHDT, CDR2 YYEEEE. The CDR3 loop is CASSSLSGTYEQYF. In nucleotides, the CDR3 is TGTGCCAGCAGCTCTCTTAGCGGGACCTACGAGCAGTACTTC.

CDR3 sequence: CASSRGTSGRYEQYF. The CDR3 DNA reads as TGTGCCAGCAGTAGGGGGACTAGCGGGAGATACGAGCAGTACTTC. The gene calls are TRBV25-1 and TRBJ2-7, with TRBD2 identical over 14 bases. Germline CDR1 MGHDK, CDR2 SYGVNS. Trimming removed 5 bases from V and 4 bases from J; junction bases left unmatched: 4. The CDR3 is 15 amino acids.

V gene TRBV2 combines with J gene TRBJ2-3; D call uncertain. From germline, CDR1 is SNHLY and CDR2 FYNNEI. This CDR3 is built from 13 residues. Trimming shortened V by 2 bases and J by 3 bases, and 6 bases separated the two germline ends. The CDR3 protein is CASSERETDTQYF. The DNA for the CDR3 is TGTGCCAGCAGTGAAAGGGAAACAGATACGCAGTATTTT.

This clone was observed a handful of times. The chain recombines TRBV6-5 with TRBJ2-1; TRBD1 agrees at 9 bases. J gave up 6 bases and V 4 bases, and 7 bases lay outside the gene matches. There are 15 residues in the CDR3. Per the germline V gene, CDR1 is MNHEY and CDR2 is SVGAGI. The CDR3 bases are TGTGCCAGCAGTTCTCGACAGGGGGGGTCCAATGAGCAGTTCTTC. Protein product: CASSSRQGGSNEQFF.

This rearrangement joins TRBV7-8 to TRBJ1-3; 7 nucleotides match TRBD1. CDR1 SGHVS and CDR2 FQNEAQ come from the germline V gene. The CDR3 length is 17 residues. Trimming at V came to 1 base and at J to 0 bases, leaving 6 bases not matched to a gene. In DNA, the CDR3 is TGTGCCAGCAGCTTAGTCTCGGGACAGACCTCTGGAAACACCATATATTTT. Translated, it gives CASSLVSGQTSGNTIYF. The variable domain in full, completed from reference TRBV7-8 and TRBJ1-3, reads GAGVSQSPRYKVAKRGQDVALRCDPISGHVSLFWYQQALGQGPEFLTYFQNEAQLDKSGLPSDRFFAERPEGSVSTLKIQRTQQEDSAVYLCASSLVSGQTSGNTIYFGEGSWLTVV.

This clone appeared a few times. The rearrangement joins TRBV29-1 to TRBJ1-2, with D uncertain. The V gene's germline CDR1 is SQVTM and CDR2 ANQGSEA. V was pared by 2 bases and J by 4 bases, with 14 bases between. The length of the CDR3 is 14 residues. CDR3 sequence: CSVERVLTAYGYTF. CDR3 DNA sequence: TGCAGCGTTGAACGCGTACTTACCGCCTATGGCTACACCTTC. The entire variable domain, with the rest obtained from reference TRBV29-1 and TRBJ1-2, is as follows: SAVISQKPSRDICQRGTSLTIQCQVDSQVTMMFWYRQQPGQSLTLIATANQGSEATYESGFVIDKFPISRPNLTFSTLTVSNMSPEDSSIYLCSVERVLTAYGYTFGSGTRLTVV.

The chain couples TRBV19 to TRBJ2-1; the D is unclear. The CDR3 length is 15 residues. The V gene lost 4 bases and the J gene lost 0 bases, with 10 bases spanning the gap. In germline, CDR1 is LNHDA, CDR2 SQIVND (reference sequence). The CDR3 is CASSTPNLSYNEQFF. CDR3 nucleotide sequence: TGTGCCAGTAGTACCCCAAATCTCTCCTACAATGAGCAGTTCTTC.

The chain couples TRBV9 to TRBJ2-3; 7 bases align to TRBD2. Germline trimming cut 4 bases from V and 4 bases from J; bases unmatched to any gene: 12. Germline loops: CDR1 SGDLS, CDR2 YYNGEE. The CDR3 covers 16 residues. The CDR3 DNA reads as TGTGCCAGCAGCCCTACAAATCGACTAGCTGCAGATACGCAGTATTTT. It encodes CASSPTNRLAADTQYF.

This chain uses TRBV29-1 with TRBJ2-7; 8 positions match TRBD1. With 6 bases clipped from V and 1 base from J, the junction kept 8 bases outside the gene matches. The germline V gene has CDR1 SQVTM and CDR2 ANQGSEA. This CDR3 has 14 amino acids. The CDR3 loop reads CSVKMGQESYEQYF. CDR3 bases: TGCAGCGTGAAAATGGGACAGGAGTCCTACGAGCAGTACTTC.

The CDR3 bases are TGTGCCAGCCAGCTACTAGCATCAGAGACCCAGTACTTC. As protein: CASQLLASETQYF. The V call is TRBV7-2, the J call TRBJ2-5, with D maybe TRBD2 (6 bases). The length of the CDR3 is 13 residues. Trimming pared 8 bases from V and 4 bases from J, leaving 14 bases between. Germline V gives CDR1 SGHTA, CDR2 FQGNSA. The full variable domain, its missing parts supplied by reference TRBV7-2 and TRBJ2-5, is GAGVSQSPSNKVTEKGKDVELRCDPISGHTALYWYRQSLGQGLEFLIYFQGNSAPDKSGLPSDRFSAERTGGSVSTLTIQRTQQEDSAVYLCASQLLASETQYFGPGTRLLVL.

J is TRBJ2-7 and V is TRBV11-2, with 8 bases fitting TRBD1. This CDR3 comprises 14 residues. Per germline, CDR1 SGHAT and CDR2 FQNNGV. V shed 3 bases, J shed 3 bases, and the junction held 4 bases outside the gene matches. This CDR3 is CASSFWTGRYEQYF. CDR3 DNA: TGTGCCAGCAGCTTTTGGACAGGGCGCTACGAGCAGTACTTC.

This clone has more than one count but fewer than ten. The J gene is TRBJ2-5, the V gene TRBV5-1; D is unresolved. The germline gives CDR1 SGHRS, CDR2 YFSETQ. The CDR3 is 14 residues long. V was cut by 5 bases and J by 2 bases, with 13 bases left in between. CDR3 sequence (DNA): TGCGCCAGCAGTTCCCAGCCGGTTCAAGAGACCCAGTACTTC. It encodes CASSSQPVQETQYF.

This clone has a handful of counts. Within the sample, other DNA sequences also encode this same CDR3. The chain employs TRBV7-2 and TRBJ2-2, with D unclear. V shed 4 bases and J shed 4 bases, with 7 bases lying between them. The CDR3 extends over 13 amino acids. CDR1 and CDR2 (germline): SGHTA, FQGNSA. Here the CDR3 DNA reads TGTGCCAGCAGCTCCACTGGCACCGGGGAGCTGTTTTTT. It codes for CASSSTGTGELFF.

Written as DNA, the CDR3 is TGTGCCATCCGGTCCTTCCCTAGCGGGATGGGCGGGGAGCTGTTTTTT. As protein: CAIRSFPSGMGGELFF. The chain employs TRBV10-3 and TRBJ2-2; TRBD2 agrees at 9 bases. V lost 8 bases, J lost 7 bases, and 14 bases stayed unmatched. Germline CDR1 ENHRY, CDR2 SYGVKD. The CDR3 length is 16 residues.

This clone was counted a few times. In DNA, the CDR3 is TGTGCCAGCAGCTTTTTCGATTCCCGACAAGAGACCCAGTACTTC. This encodes CASSFFDSRQETQYF. The chain joins TRBV7-8 to TRBJ2-5; the D is unclear. CDR3 length equals 15 residues. Germline assignment: CDR1 SGHVS and CDR2 FQNEAQ. The V gene lost 3 bases and the J gene lost 2 bases, with 13 bases spanning the gap.

The chain recombines TRBV11-2 with TRBJ2-2; D remains unclear. This CDR3 has 13 residues. Germline CDR1 SGHAT, CDR2 FQNNGV. V was pared by 1 base and J by 6 bases, with 6 bases between. This chain's CDR3 is CASSLASAGELFF. In DNA form, the CDR3 reads TGTGCCAGCAGCTTAGCTAGTGCCGGGGAGCTGTTTTTT.

This clone was found a few times. The chain employs TRBV18 and TRBJ2-1; a weak D match, TRBD2 (5 bases). Germline V CDR1 and CDR2: KGHSH, LQKENI. CDR3 length: 14 residues. V was cut by 6 bases and J by 4 bases, with 13 bases left in between. CDR3 sequence (DNA): TGTGCCAGCTCCCTAGAGGGAGCGTACAATGAGCAGTTCTTC. It is translated as CASSLEGAYNEQFF.

This clone appeared a few times. The rearrangement joins TRBV7-2 to TRBJ2-5, with D possibly matching TRBD2 (5 bases). The germline V gene encodes CDR1 SGHTA and CDR2 FQGNSA. The CDR3 spans 14 residues. V was trimmed by 3 bases and J by 1 base, leaving 9 bases between them. The CDR3 DNA sequence: TGTGCCAGCAGCTTCGGACTGGGCCAAGAGACCCAGTACTTC. Protein: CASSFGLGQETQYF.

A few counts support this clone. The genes are TRBV11-2 and TRBJ2-1; D possibly corresponds to TRBD2 (6 bases). Per the germline V gene, CDR1 is SGHAT and CDR2 is FQNNGV. The CDR3 runs to 13 residues. The V and J ends lost 5 bases and 9 bases respectively, with 14 bases between them. In DNA, the CDR3 is TGTGCCAGCAGCCTTCGGAGGGGTGGTGAGCAGTTCTTC. Encoded protein: CASSLRRGGEQFF.

Only a few counts were recorded for this clone. The chain employs TRBV7-9 and TRBJ2-2; 8 nucleotides line up with TRBD2. V lost 5 bases to trimming and J lost 6 bases; unmatched junction nucleotides: 8. The CDR3 has 15 amino acids. Germline CDR1 SEHNR, CDR2 FQNEAQ (reference sequence). The CDR3 nucleotides read TGTGCCAGCAGCAGACCGGGACTAGTCTCCGGGGAGCTGTTTTTT. Amino acid sequence: CASSRPGLVSGELFF.

The chain is built from TRBV9 and TRBJ2-2, with 9 bases that match TRBD1. The J segment lost 5 bases and the V segment lost 3 bases, leaving 11 bases of the junction unmatched. CDR1 is SGDLS and CDR2 is YYNGEE in the germline V gene. The CDR3 sequence is 17 residues long. The CDR3 is CASSADTGGLVTGELFF. For the CDR3, the DNA is TGTGCCAGCAGCGCCGATACAGGGGGCCTCGTGACCGGGGAGCTGTTTTTT.

In this sample, this clone turned up a few times. The V gene is TRBV6-6, the J gene TRBJ1-5; D unclear. Looked up from germline, CDR1 is MNHNY and CDR2 is SVGAGI (reference sequence). V lost 10 bases and J 3 bases, leaving 7 bases between the germline ends. This CDR3 is 11 amino acids long. The CDR3 region has the DNA TGTGCCACAGGCTTCAATCAGCCCCAGCATTTT. Translation gives CATGFNQPQHF.

This clone was seen a few times. The chain has TRBV18 and TRBJ1-2; 10 bases line up with TRBD1. J was trimmed by 1 base and V by 2 bases; bases with no gene match: 4. This CDR3 has 16 residues. Germline CDR1 KGHSH, CDR2 LQKENI. For the CDR3, the DNA is TGTGCCAGCTCACCAGGACAGGGGGACCTTAACTATGGCTACACCTTC. Protein product: CASSPGQGDLNYGYTF.

A few counts support this clone. V usage is TRBV4-3 and J usage is TRBJ2-7; 9 bases agree with TRBD1. The J segment lost 2 bases and the V segment lost 4 bases, leaving 9 bases of the junction unmatched. CDR1 and CDR2 (germline): LGHNA, YSLEER. The CDR3 is made up of 16 amino acids. CDR3 sequence (DNA): TGCGCCAGCAGCCTGAGATCCGACAGGGGGGCCTACGAGCAGTACTTC. The encoded protein is CASSLRSDRGAYEQYF.

In its sample, this clone was seen a few times. The chain recombines TRBV9 with TRBJ1-2; D gene unclear. The ends were cut back, 4 bases at V and 5 bases at J, with 12 bases in the middle. CDR1 and CDR2 (germline): SGDLS, YYNGEE. This CDR3 comprises 13 residues. The CDR3 protein is CASSPAQTYGYTF. As DNA, the CDR3 is TGTGCCAGCAGCCCGGCCCAGACTTATGGCTACACCTTC.

The sample holds a few counts of this clone. This chain connects TRBV11-2 to TRBJ2-3, with 7 bases aligning to TRBD2. This CDR3 is 16 amino acids long. Germline-derived CDR1 and CDR2 are SGHAT and FQNNGV. V lost 1 base, J lost 6 bases, and 10 bases stayed unmatched. DNA of the CDR3: TGTGCCAGCAGCTTAGCGCCGGGAGGCTTGATGGATACGCAGTATTTT. It yields the protein CASSLAPGGLMDTQYF.

The rearrangement links TRBV2 to TRBJ1-2; 7 bases line up with TRBD1. V lost 10 bases, J lost 7 bases, and 15 bases stayed unmatched. CDR1 is SNHLY, CDR2 FYNNEI, per germline. The CDR3 extends over 14 amino acids. The CDR3 protein is CAKTTGSRRGGYTF. In DNA form, the CDR3 reads TGTGCCAAAACGACAGGGTCGCGGCGAGGTGGCTACACCTTC.